The 7 T cell receptor beta chains in this list originate from one sample, sequenced in a study of breast tumors, draining lymph nodes, adjacent tissues (dated by TCRdb to the mid-2010s). The library was obtained by multiplex PCR. Sequencer: Illumina HiSeq 2000. Starting from the raw public reads, TCRdb applied fastp trimming at Q25, assembled clones with MiXCR and retained in-frame beta chains. Duplicate CDR3 protein sequences are folded into a single record with the most common DNA and genes. The sample contains over 60,000 distinct CDR3 sequences, roughly 40% of them found a single time. The leading ten clones occupy about 8.4% of the sample. The specimen was breast tumor tissue. These receptors all stem from a female donor with breast cancer. Some clones in this sample may be carry-over from other donors' samples.

The chain combines TRBV18 with TRBJ2-3; TRBD1 matches 8 bases. CDR1 is KGHSH and CDR2 is LQKENI in the germline V gene. J lost 3 bases, V lost 4 bases, and 9 bases had no gene match. The CDR3 consists of 16 residues. The DNA for the CDR3 is TGTGCCAGCTCACTGACCGGACAGGGCGGTACAGATACGCAGTATTTT. Residues: CASSLTGQGGTDTQYF.

V usage is TRBV10-3 and J usage is TRBJ2-5; D possibly corresponds to TRBD1 (6 bases). Germline V CDR1 and CDR2: ENHRY, SYGVKD. CDR3 length: 15 residues. Trimming removed 3 bases from V and 1 base from J, with 12 bases in between. The CDR3 nucleotides are TGTGCCATCAGTGAAGACAGGAGCCCCCAAGAGACCCAGTACTTC. Translating it yields CAISEDRSPQETQYF.

The count of this clonotype is one. One base away lies a much larger clone, so this may be a sequencing read error. The V call is TRBV3-1, the J call TRBJ2-7; possible D gene TRBD1, 5 bases. The CDR3 covers 13 residues. In germline, CDR1 is LGHDT, CDR2 YNNKEL (reference sequence). CDR3 DNA sequence: TGTCCCAGCAGCAAGACAGACTCCTACGAGCAGTACTTC. It translates to CPSSKTDSYEQYF.

The chain recombines TRBV2 with TRBJ1-2, with 7 nucleotides matching TRBD1. This CDR3 is built from 14 residues. The germline CDR1 and CDR2 sequences are SNHLY and FYNNEI. V was clipped by 1 base and J by 6 bases; unmatched bases: 5. The CDR3 region has the DNA TGTGCCAGCAGTGAAGGACAGGGTGGCGATGGCTACACCTTC. Its protein product is CASSEGQGGDGYTF.

The rearrangement links TRBV29-1 to TRBJ1-2, with a weak D call TRBD1 (5 bases). V shed 4 bases and J shed 4 bases, with 10 bases lying between them. Germline V gives CDR1 SQVTM, CDR2 ANQGSEA. The CDR3 spans 12 residues. The CDR3 DNA reads TGCAGCGTTGCTTCGACAGCCTATGGCTACACCTTC. Translation: CSVASTAYGYTF.

The rearrangement joins TRBV7-2 to TRBJ2-2; 11 nucleotides agree with TRBD1. V trimming: 2 bases; J trimming: 6 bases; junction bases outside the gene matches: 5. The CDR3 runs to 16 residues. Germline V gene sequence: CDR1 SGHTA, CDR2 FQGNSA. CDR3 in DNA: TGTGCCAGCAGCTTAACGGGGGACAGGGGGGCCGGGGAGCTGTTTTTT. Translation gives CASSLTGDRGAGELFF.

The genes are TRBV7-2 and TRBJ2-7, with TRBD2 identical over 10 bases. CDR1 SGHTA and CDR2 FQGNSA come from the germline V gene. The CDR3 has 17 amino acids. Losses at the gene ends were 6 bases for V and 5 bases for J; bases not matched to a gene: 16. The CDR3 region has the DNA TGTGCCAGCAGTAAAACCCCCAGCGGGAGGGCCGTACACGAGCAGTACTTC. This codes for CASSKTPSGRAVHEQYF.